Below are 5 T cell receptor beta chains sequenced from a single sample in a study of beta chain features in type 1 diabetes. The sequenced template was cDNA made from the entire isolated RNA. The table came from immunoSEQ multiplex PCR; TCRdb's copy has only in-frame clones and leaves some out. The table includes 200,000 to 300,000 clones, 25% to 30% detected once. Input material: central memory CD4+ T cells from blood. These receptors all stem from a man aged 25-45 years in good health.

This sequence joins TRBV7-2 and TRBJ2-3; perhaps TRBD2 as D (7 bases). Germline V gives CDR1 SGHTA, CDR2 FQGNSA. With 5 bases removed from V and 2 bases from J, the gap between germline ends came to 14 bases. The CDR3 length is 15 residues. The CDR3 nucleotides read TGTGCCAGCAGCCTCGTGGGGGGGGCCACAGATACGCAGTATTTT. Translated, it gives CASSLVGGATDTQYF.

The V and J genes are TRBV5-4 and TRBJ2-5; 11 nucleotides line up with TRBD2. The CDR3 is made up of 15 amino acids. After removal of 4 bases from V and 2 bases from J, the junction contained 4 bases not matched to a gene. CDR1 SGHNT and CDR2 YYREEE come from the germline V gene (reference sequence). The CDR3 DNA reads as TGTGCCAGCAGCACACGACTAGCGGGACAAGAGACCCAGTACTTC. This gives the protein CASSTRLAGQETQYF.

This clone has only a few counts. The V call is TRBV20-1, the J call TRBJ2-3; a possible D gene is TRBD1 (6 bases). Trimming removed 8 bases from V and 4 bases from J, with 10 bases in between. From germline, CDR1 is DFQATT and CDR2 SNEGSKA (reference sequence). The CDR3 covers 11 residues. The CDR3 sequence is CSSEGADTQYF. The DNA of the CDR3 is TGCAGTTCCGAGGGGGCAGATACGCAGTATTTT.

To note about this clone: In the same sample, other DNA sequences code for this CDR3. V and J are TRBV29-1 and TRBJ1-5; TRBD1 matches 10 bases. The CDR3 runs 13 residues. V gave up 7 bases and J gave up 2 bases; unmatched junction bases: 2. CDR1 SQVTM and CDR2 ANQGSEA come from the germline V gene. The CDR3 DNA is TGCAGCGCCGGGACAGGGGGCAATCAGCCCCAGCATTTT. This codes for CSAGTGGNQPQHF. Supplemented by reference TRBV29-1 and TRBJ1-5, the full variable domain reads SAVISQKPSRDICQRGTSLTIQCQVDSQVTMMFWYRQQPGQSLTLIATANQGSEATYESGFVIDKFPISRPNLTFSTLTVSNMSPEDSSIYLCSAGTGGNQPQHFGDGTRLSIL.

The sample holds a few counts of this clone. This chain connects TRBV27 to TRBJ2-7; D tentatively fits TRBD1 or TRBD2 (5 bases each). With 7 bases removed from V and 6 bases from J, the gap between germline ends came to 19 bases. The CDR3 sequence is 14 residues long. Germline V gene data show CDR1 as MNHEY and CDR2 as SMNVEV (reference sequence). The CDR3 is CASMESRDLSEQYF. The CDR3, as DNA: TGTGCCAGCATGGAGTCCAGGGACCTCTCCGAGCAGTACTTC.